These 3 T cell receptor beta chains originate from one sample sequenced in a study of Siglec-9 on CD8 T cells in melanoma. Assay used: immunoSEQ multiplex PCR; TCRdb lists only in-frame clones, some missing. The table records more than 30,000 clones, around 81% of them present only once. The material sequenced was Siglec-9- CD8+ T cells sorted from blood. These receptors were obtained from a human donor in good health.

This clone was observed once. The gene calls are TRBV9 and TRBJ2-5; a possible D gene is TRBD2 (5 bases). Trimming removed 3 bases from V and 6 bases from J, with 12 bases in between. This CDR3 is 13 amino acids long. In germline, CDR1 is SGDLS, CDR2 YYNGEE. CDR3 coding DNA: TGTGCCAGCAGCGACGGACTCCGACAGACCCAGTACTTC. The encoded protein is CASSDGLRQTQYF.

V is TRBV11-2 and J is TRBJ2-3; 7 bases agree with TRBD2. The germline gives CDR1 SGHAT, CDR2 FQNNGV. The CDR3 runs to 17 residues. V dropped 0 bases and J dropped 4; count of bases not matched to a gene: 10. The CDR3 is CASSLEGQLAEPDTQYF. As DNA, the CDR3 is TGTGCCAGCAGCTTAGAAGGGCAGCTAGCGGAGCCAGATACGCAGTATTTT. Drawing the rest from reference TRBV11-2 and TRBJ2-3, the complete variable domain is EAGVAQSPRYKIIEKRQSVAFWCNPISGHATLYWYQQILGQGPKLLIQFQNNGVVDDSQLPKDRFSAERLKGVDSTLKIQPAKLEDSAVYLCASSLEGQLAEPDTQYFGPGTRLTVL.

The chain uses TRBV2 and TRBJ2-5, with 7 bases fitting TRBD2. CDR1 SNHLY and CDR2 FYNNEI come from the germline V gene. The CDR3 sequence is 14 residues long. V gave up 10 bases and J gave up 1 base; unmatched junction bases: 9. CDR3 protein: CAKAGMAAQETQYF. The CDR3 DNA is TGTGCCAAAGCGGGGATGGCAGCCCAAGAGACCCAGTACTTC.